This record covers a single TCR beta chain. Its antigen is unidentified. A read error is possible here, since a much larger clone lies one base away. Germline DNA was extracted too, while blood RNA derived from unsorted whole blood. Starting material of 500 to 600 ng total RNA yielded TCR beta cDNA via a constant-region primer. Three rounds of nested multiplex PCR with slightly modified ARM-PCR produced TCR beta libraries. With TRBV1-TRBV30 forward primers and a C-beta reverse primer, the first two PCR rounds were run for approximately 10 cycles each. Using its own MiXCR run on the multiplex PCR reads, TCRdb lists one record per CDR3 protein. The data show 300,000 to 400,000 distinct CDR3 sequences, with less than 75% seen just once and approximately 9% held by the top ten. CDR1 is MNHEY and CDR2 is SVGEGT in the germline V gene. This CDR3 is built from 16 residues. The J segment lost 5 bases and the V segment lost 6 bases, leaving 16 bases of the junction unmatched.

The sample originates from a study of tumor-infiltrating lymphocytes in primary liver carcinoma. Points from the study as a whole: It was in tumors, not blood, that the top-250-clone fraction was significantly higher (p = 0.039).

The sample was peripheral blood. This receptor was taken from a man in his forties with primary liver carcinoma and hepatitis B virus infection. The J gene is TRBJ2-7, the V gene TRBV6-2 or TRBV6-3, with 7 bases aligning to TRBD2. This CDR3 reads CASSRRPAGEGHEQYF. The CDR3, as DNA: TGTGCCAGCAGCCGGAGACCCGCGGGAGAGGGCCACGAGCAGTACTTC.